These 22 T cell receptor beta chains were all obtained from the same sample, sequenced in a study of T cell responses to AZD1222 COVID-19 vaccine. Using immunoSEQ multiplex PCR, the repertoire was profiled, and TCRdb retains in-frame clones only, with some absent. This sample has about 120,000 clones, with 80% to 90% found just once. The input for sequencing was peripheral blood, taken 28 days after the second AZD1222 dose. The source is an adult who received the AZD1222 COVID-19 vaccine.

V and J are TRBV29-1 and TRBJ1-2, with 8 bases identical to TRBD1. CDR1 and CDR2 (germline): SQVTM, ANQGSEA. CDR3 length: 12 residues. Trimming at V came to 7 bases and at J to 7 bases, leaving 8 bases not matched to a gene. CDR3: CSADRGGVGYTF. CDR3 in DNA: TGCAGCGCCGACAGGGGAGGGGTTGGCTACACCTTC.

The chain couples TRBV4-2 to TRBJ2-7, with D uncertain. The CDR3 consists of 14 residues. Germline V gives CDR1 LGHNA, CDR2 YNFKEQ. Trimming removed 2 bases at V and 2 bases at J, with 10 bases between. The CDR3 spells CASSQHVPPYEQYF. The CDR3 DNA follows: TGTGCCAGCAGCCAACATGTTCCCCCCTACGAGCAGTACTTC.

In its sample, this clone was seen once. The chain has TRBV6-6 and TRBJ1-1, with TRBD1 as a possible D gene (5 bases). Trimming stripped 2 bases from V and 1 base from J, with 5 bases between. The length of the CDR3 is 13 residues. Germline values: CDR1 MNHNY, CDR2 SVGAGI (reference sequence). Here the CDR3 DNA reads TGTGCCAGCAGTTACGGGGGGAACACTGAAGCTTTCTTT. This encodes CASSYGGNTEAFF.

V gene TRBV4-3 combines with J gene TRBJ1-4; 9 nucleotides align to TRBD1. CDR1 is LGHNA, CDR2 YSLEER, per germline. With V trimmed by 0 bases and J by 8 bases, 10 bases remained unmatched. The CDR3 runs 17 residues. CDR3 sequence (DNA): TGCGCCAGCAGCCAAGATGAACGGACAGGGGCGGGGGAAAAACTGTTTTTT. It codes for CASSQDERTGAGEKLFF.

The table lists this clone with a count of one. This rearrangement joins TRBV6-5 to TRBJ1-2, with 9 bases identical to TRBD1. The germline CDR1 and CDR2 sequences are MNHEY and SVGAGI. With V trimmed by 7 bases and J by 8 bases, 11 bases remained unmatched. The CDR3 runs to 14 residues. CDR3 sequence reads: CASNLRGTGNGYTF. CDR3 in DNA: TGTGCCAGCAATCTCCGGGGGACAGGGAACGGCTACACCTTC.

This chain joins TRBV4-3 and TRBJ1-4, with 10 bases fitting TRBD1. V was clipped by 2 bases and J by 0 bases; unmatched bases: 6. The germline V gene encodes CDR1 LGHNA and CDR2 YSLEER. The CDR3 totals 18 residues. DNA of the CDR3: TGCGCCAGCAGCCAACTGACAGGGGGCGGTTCAACTAATGAAAAACTGTTTTTT. This sequence encodes CASSQLTGGGSTNEKLFF.

The rearrangement joins TRBV11-3 to TRBJ2-7; 12 bases fit TRBD2. The germline CDR1 and CDR2 sequences are SGHNT and YENEEA. This CDR3 is built from 14 residues. The V and J ends lost 6 bases and 6 bases, in that order; junction bases with no gene match: 6. The CDR3 region has the DNA TGTGCCAGCAGTACCCTAGCGGGAGGGGGCGAGCAGTACTTC. It codes for CASSTLAGGGEQYF.

The rearrangement uses TRBV25-1 and TRBJ1-1; weak D call: TRBD1 (5 bases). This CDR3 has 13 residues. Germline CDR1 reads MGHDK; CDR2 reads SYGVNS. The germline V and J ends were trimmed by 7 bases and 1 base, with 10 bases remaining between them. The CDR3 sequence: CASNGGANTEAFF. The CDR3, as DNA: TGTGCCAGCAACGGGGGTGCGAACACTGAAGCTTTCTTT.

The chain couples TRBV9 to TRBJ2-5, with D perhaps matching TRBD2 (7 bases). The V and J ends lost 6 bases and 2 bases respectively, with 14 bases between them. CDR3 length equals 14 residues. The germline V gene encodes CDR1 SGDLS and CDR2 YYNGEE. The CDR3 DNA reads TGTGCCAGCACCCTAGGGGGGGCGCAAGAGACCCAGTACTTC. Translating gives CASTLGGAQETQYF.

V gene TRBV5-1 combines with J gene TRBJ2-2, with 7 bases matching TRBD1. V lost 3 bases, J lost 5 bases, and 10 bases stayed unmatched. The CDR3 is 16 amino acids. Germline V gene lookup returns CDR1 SGHRS and CDR2 YFSETQ. DNA for the CDR3: TGCGCCAGCAGCTCCTTCCTGACAGGGCAAACCGGGGAGCTGTTTTTT. The encoded protein is CASSSFLTGQTGELFF.

The V and J genes are TRBV25-1 and TRBJ2-7, with D unresolved. V was clipped by 1 base and J by 3 bases, with 7 bases between them. Germline V gene data show CDR1 as MGHDK and CDR2 as SYGVNS. The CDR3 extends over 13 amino acids. CDR3 sequence reads: CASSELGIYEQYF. CDR3 DNA sequence: TGTGCCAGCAGTGAATTGGGGATCTACGAGCAGTACTTC.

The chain joins TRBV3-1 (or the pseudogene TRBV3-2) to TRBJ2-7; TRBD2 matches at 7 bases. The germline gives CDR1 LGHDT, CDR2 YNNKEL (reference sequence). V gave up 2 bases and J gave up 2 bases; unmatched junction bases: 6. The CDR3 consists of 15 residues. CDR3 nucleotides: TGTGCCAGCAGCCAAAACCCGGCGGGGGCCTACGAGCAGTACTTC. Its translation: CASSQNPAGAYEQYF.

V gene TRBV11-3 combines with J gene TRBJ2-5; D not resolved. Trimming shortened V by 5 bases and J by 5 bases, and 6 bases separated the two germline ends. The length of the CDR3 is 11 residues. Germline loops: CDR1 SGHNT, CDR2 YENEEA. CDR3 protein: CASSKQETQYF. The CDR3 nucleotides are TGTGCCAGCAGCAAGCAGGAGACCCAGTACTTC.

This chain uses TRBV16 with TRBJ1-1, with TRBD1 matching over 8 bases. Looked up from germline, CDR1 is KGHSY and CDR2 is FQNENV. V was pared by 4 bases and J by 1 base, with 2 bases of the junction left unmatched. This CDR3 is built from 14 residues. The CDR3 sequence is CASSLGQGNTEAFF. The CDR3, as DNA: TGTGCCAGCAGCCTTGGACAGGGGAACACTGAAGCTTTCTTT.

The chain uses TRBV7-9 and TRBJ2-3, with D possibly being TRBD1 (5 bases). V gave up 1 base and J gave up 0 bases, with 5 bases separating them. Germline V gene lookup returns CDR1 SEHNR and CDR2 FQNEAQ (reference sequence). This CDR3 comprises 14 residues. CDR3 sequence (DNA): TGTGCCAGCAGCTTAGGACAGAGCACAGATACGCAGTATTTT. Protein sequence: CASSLGQSTDTQYF.

CDR3 DNA sequence: TGTGCCAGCAGTTTGTTCGGGGCCTCCTACGAGCAGTACTTC. Translation gives CASSLFGASYEQYF. The chain couples TRBV28 to TRBJ2-7; perhaps D is TRBD1 or TRBD2 (5 bases each). The V and J ends lost 3 bases and 0 bases respectively, with 9 bases between them. CDR1 and CDR2 (germline): MDHEN, SYDVKM. CDR3 size: 14 residues.

The V call is TRBV12-3 or TRBV12-4, the J call TRBJ1-2; perhaps TRBD1 as D (5 bases). V was clipped by 1 base and J by 6 bases, with 9 bases between them. The CDR3 totals 13 residues. The CDR3 loop reads CASSLVTGDGYTF. The DNA for the CDR3 is TGTGCCAGCAGTTTAGTTACGGGGGATGGCTACACCTTC.

This rearrangement joins TRBV6-5 to TRBJ2-2, with 7 bases matching TRBD2. J was trimmed by 7 bases and V by 7 bases; bases with no gene match: 9. This CDR3 is 14 amino acids long. CDR1 MNHEY and CDR2 SVGAGI come from the germline V gene. CDR3 DNA sequence: TGTGCCAGCACCCCACGGGGGGAAATCGGGGAGCTGTTTTTT. It specifies CASTPRGEIGELFF.

V gene TRBV7-9 combines with J gene TRBJ1-2; D perhaps matches TRBD1 (5 bases). Germline-derived CDR1 and CDR2 are SEHNR and FQNEAQ (reference sequence). CDR3 length: 15 amino acids. V was cut by 0 bases and J by 1 base, with 9 bases left in between. The CDR3 bases are TGTGCCAGCAGCTTAGCGCTGGGGGATAACTATGGCTACACCTTC. Residues: CASSLALGDNYGYTF.

This chain connects TRBV2 to TRBJ2-7; D gene unclear. With 3 bases removed from V and 0 bases from J, the gap between germline ends came to 6 bases. The CDR3 runs to 13 residues. CDR1 and CDR2 from the germline V gene are SNHLY and FYNNEI. The CDR3 region is CASSEAVSYEQYF. Here the CDR3 DNA reads TGTGCCAGCAGTGAGGCAGTCTCCTACGAGCAGTACTTC.

About this clone itself: The same CDR3 also results from other DNA sequences found in this sample. The CDR3 DNA reads TGTGCCAGCAGCGTAGGGACTAGCGGAGCGAACACCGGGGAGCTGTTTTTT. It encodes CASSVGTSGANTGELFF. The chain links TRBV9 to TRBJ2-2; 10 bases fit TRBD2. The CDR3 consists of 17 residues. V was pared by 0 bases and J by 0 bases, with 2 bases of the junction left unmatched. The germline CDR1 and CDR2 sequences are SGDLS and YYNGEE.

This chain connects TRBV4-2 to TRBJ1-1; a possible D gene is TRBD1 (6 bases). Trimming shortened V by 3 bases and J by 3 bases, and 11 bases separated the two germline ends. Germline CDR1 LGHNA, CDR2 YNFKEQ. The CDR3 loop spans 14 amino acids. In nucleotides, the CDR3 is TGTGCCAGCAGCCAGGTAGGACAGTACACTGAAGCTTTCTTT. Translating gives CASSQVGQYTEAFF.